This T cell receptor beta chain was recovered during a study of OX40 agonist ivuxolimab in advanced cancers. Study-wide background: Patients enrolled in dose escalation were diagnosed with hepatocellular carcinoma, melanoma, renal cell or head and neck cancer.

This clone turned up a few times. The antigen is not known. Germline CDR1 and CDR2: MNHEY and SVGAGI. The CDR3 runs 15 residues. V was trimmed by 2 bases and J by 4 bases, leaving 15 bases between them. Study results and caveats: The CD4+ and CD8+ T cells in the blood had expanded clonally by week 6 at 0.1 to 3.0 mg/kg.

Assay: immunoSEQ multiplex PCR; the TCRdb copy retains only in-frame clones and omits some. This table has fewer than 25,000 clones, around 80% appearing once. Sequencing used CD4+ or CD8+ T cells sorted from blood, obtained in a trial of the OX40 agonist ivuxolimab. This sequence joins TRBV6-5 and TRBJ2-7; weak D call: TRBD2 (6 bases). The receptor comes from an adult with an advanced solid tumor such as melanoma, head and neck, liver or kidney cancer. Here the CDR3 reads CASSYAGSTKYEQYF. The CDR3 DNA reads TGTGCCAGCAGTTACGCGGGGTCCACCAAATACGAGCAGTACTTC.